This TCR beta chain was documented in a study of T cell repertoires in ileal Crohn's disease. Overall study: Surgery for a complication: stricturing in 61%, penetrating in approximately 39%.

Time point denoted: neoterminal ileum biopsy at postoperative endoscopy, about 6 months after surgery. CDR1 is SQVTM, CDR2 ANQGSEA, per germline. The V and J ends lost 1 base and 3 bases respectively, with 4 bases between them. This CDR3 region has 11 residues. Study-wide findings and caveats: Active smokers at surgery had more clonal expansions than non-smokers.

A note on this clone: Its antigen remains unknown.

Assay: immunoSEQ multiplex PCR; the TCRdb copy retains only in-frame clones and omits some. The sample records approximately 14,000 clones, about three quarters being singletons. The clonotype originates from an adult with Crohn's disease. The chain joins TRBV29-1 to TRBJ2-7; no reliable D call. Sequenced material: ileal tissue. CDR3 coding DNA: TGCAGCGTTGAAGCGGGCTACGAGCAGTACTTC. This translates into CSVEAGYEQYF.